One T cell receptor beta chain is described in this entry. The antigen remains undetermined. This sample is drawn from a study of Graves' ophthalmopathy and Graves' hyperthyroidism. Study outcomes and limitations: Classification of ophthalmopathy versus stable hyperthyroidism by a 13-signature model yielded 85% to 90% sensitivity and 75% to 84% specificity.

RNA served as the template for amplifying TCR beta CDR3 regions. HTBI-primed RT-PCR formed the first round, and a multiplex PCR formed the second. Via MiXCR, TCRdb re-called the multiplex PCR reads, giving one row per CDR3 protein. The data show about 640,000 distinct CDR3 sequences, about two fifths seen once. It was on clinical symptoms, serum thyroxine, TRAb, thyroid ultrasound and orbital computed tomography that diagnosis relied. Someone took the PBMCs out of around 10 ml of fresh peripheral blood. The sequence was collected from an adult man with Graves' ophthalmopathy. The sample comprised peripheral blood.

The chain's CDR3 is CASSRETLLAGGSAGELFF. Written as DNA, the CDR3 is TGTGCCAGCAGCCGCGAGACCTTGCTGGCGGGAGGTTCCGCCGGGGAGCTGTTTTTT. The gene calls are TRBV11-2 and TRBJ2-2, with 8 bases lining up with TRBD2. CDR1 and CDR2 from the germline V gene are SGHAT and FQNNGV. Trimming cost V 5 bases and J 6 bases; bases outside gene matches: 20. There are 19 residues in the CDR3.